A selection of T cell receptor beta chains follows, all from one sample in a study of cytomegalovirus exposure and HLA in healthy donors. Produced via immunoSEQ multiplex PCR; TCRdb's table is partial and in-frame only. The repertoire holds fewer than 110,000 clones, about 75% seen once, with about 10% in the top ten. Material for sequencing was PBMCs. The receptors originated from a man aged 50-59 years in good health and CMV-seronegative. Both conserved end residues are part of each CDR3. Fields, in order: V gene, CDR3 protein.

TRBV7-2 CASSLVPGVKTEAFF
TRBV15 CATSRPGQGDEKLFF
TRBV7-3 CANPPGTSGPPFWYNEQFF
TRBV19 CASSIESGSEAFF
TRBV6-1 CASSATGFLSYEQYF
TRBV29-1 CSVARGGSEQFF
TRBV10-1 CASSESPSGGSYEQYF
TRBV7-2 CASSQLGGVNSGNTIYF
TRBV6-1 CASNDRGYAGDEQFF
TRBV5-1 CASSLQGSSYEQYF
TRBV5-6 CASSLISGGAADTQYF
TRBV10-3 CAIRETEGTPQHF
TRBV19 CASSRQEGQPQHF
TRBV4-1 CASSQDGGQLYGYTF
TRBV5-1 CASSLGVRDTDTQYF
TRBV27 CATLMTRTRTQFF
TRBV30 CARWQGSGANVLTF
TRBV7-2 CASSLGPAGNEQFF
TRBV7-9 CASRGQLANYGYTF
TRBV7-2 CASSLDGTANTEAFF
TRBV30 CAWSENGGYTF
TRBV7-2 CASSYPPRGRGYEQYF
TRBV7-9 CASSLLTSQETQYF
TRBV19 CASSMYGTARGEKLFF
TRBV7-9 CASSFRRDRVHNEQFF
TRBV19 CASSTQGARYNEQFF
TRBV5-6 CASSREQANDYEQYF
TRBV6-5 CASSLVAGDFQETQYF
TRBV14 CATEKDRRNPYEQYF
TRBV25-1 CASTNGQIDGNTIYF
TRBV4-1 CASSQGRWQIPKGETQYF
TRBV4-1 CASRRSSTDTQYF
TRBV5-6 CASSLAGHSYNSPLHF
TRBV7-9 CASSSLDTGELFF
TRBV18 CASSLQGQGAFGYTF
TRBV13 CASSLKGTGKDYGYTF
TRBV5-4 CASSLVRGAEGTGELFF
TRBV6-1 CASSELRVYEQYF
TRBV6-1 CASSETGANYGYTF
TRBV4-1 CASSQVVRAGNQPQHF
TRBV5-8 CASSGRPLNTEAFF
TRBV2 CASNRQGGTQYF
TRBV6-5 CASRETSGSGEQYF
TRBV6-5 CASSYPGLTDTQYF